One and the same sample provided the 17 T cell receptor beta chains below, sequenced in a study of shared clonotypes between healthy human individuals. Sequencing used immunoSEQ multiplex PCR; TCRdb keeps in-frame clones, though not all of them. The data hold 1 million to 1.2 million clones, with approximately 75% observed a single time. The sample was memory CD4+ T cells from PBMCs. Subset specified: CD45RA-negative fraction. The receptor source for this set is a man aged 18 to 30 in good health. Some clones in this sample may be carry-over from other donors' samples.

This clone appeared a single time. The CDR3: CASSLPGTGHEQYF. The CDR3 DNA is TGCGCCAGCAGCTTGCCGGGGACAGGGCACGAGCAGTACTTC. The chain joins TRBV5-1 to TRBJ2-7, with 9 bases fitting TRBD1. CDR1 is SGHRS and CDR2 is YFSETQ in the germline V gene. The V gene end was trimmed by 1 base and the J gene end by 5 bases; junction bases not matched to a gene: 4. The CDR3 contains 14 residues.

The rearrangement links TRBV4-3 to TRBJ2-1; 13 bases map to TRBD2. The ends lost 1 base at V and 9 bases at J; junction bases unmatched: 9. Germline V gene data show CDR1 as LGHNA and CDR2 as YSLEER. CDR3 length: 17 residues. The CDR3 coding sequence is TGCGCCAGCAGCCAAGTCCTAGGACTAGCGGGAGCCGGTGAGCAGTTCTTC. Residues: CASSQVLGLAGAGEQFF.

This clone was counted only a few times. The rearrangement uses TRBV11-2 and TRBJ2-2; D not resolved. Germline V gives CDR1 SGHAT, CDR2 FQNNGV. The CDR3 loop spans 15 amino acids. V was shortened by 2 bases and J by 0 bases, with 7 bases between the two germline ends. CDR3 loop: CASSLQPTNTGELFF. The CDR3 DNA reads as TGTGCCAGCAGCTTACAGCCTACGAACACCGGGGAGCTGTTTTTT. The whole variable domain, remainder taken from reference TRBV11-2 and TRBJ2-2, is EAGVAQSPRYKIIEKRQSVAFWCNPISGHATLYWYQQILGQGPKLLIQFQNNGVVDDSQLPKDRFSAERLKGVDSTLKIQPAKLEDSAVYLCASSLQPTNTGELFFGEGSRLTVL.

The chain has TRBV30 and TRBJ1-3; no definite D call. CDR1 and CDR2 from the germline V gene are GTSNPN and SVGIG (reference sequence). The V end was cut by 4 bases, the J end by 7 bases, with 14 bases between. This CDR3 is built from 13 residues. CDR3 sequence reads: CAWKPGMRNTIYF. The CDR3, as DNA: TGTGCCTGGAAACCCGGAATGAGGAACACCATATATTTT.

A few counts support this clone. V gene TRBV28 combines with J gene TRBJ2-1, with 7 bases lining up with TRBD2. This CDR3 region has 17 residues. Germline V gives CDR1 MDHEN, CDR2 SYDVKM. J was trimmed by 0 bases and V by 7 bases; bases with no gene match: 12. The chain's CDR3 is CASNLAGYASSYNEQFF. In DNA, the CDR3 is TGTGCCAGCAACTTAGCGGGCTACGCGAGCTCCTACAATGAGCAGTTCTTC.

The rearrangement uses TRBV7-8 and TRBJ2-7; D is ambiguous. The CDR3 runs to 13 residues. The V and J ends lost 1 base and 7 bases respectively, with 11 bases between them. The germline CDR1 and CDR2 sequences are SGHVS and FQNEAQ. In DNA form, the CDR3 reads TGTGCCAGCAGCTTAGGGCAGGAAGTGGAGCAGTACTTC. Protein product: CASSLGQEVEQYF.

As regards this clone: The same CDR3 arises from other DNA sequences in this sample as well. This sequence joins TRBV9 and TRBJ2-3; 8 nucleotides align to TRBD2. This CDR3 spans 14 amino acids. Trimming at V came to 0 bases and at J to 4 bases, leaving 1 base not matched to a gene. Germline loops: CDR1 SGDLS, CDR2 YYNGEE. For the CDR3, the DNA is TGTGCCAGCAGCGTAGTAGCGGGATCAGATACGCAGTATTTT. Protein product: CASSVVAGSDTQYF.

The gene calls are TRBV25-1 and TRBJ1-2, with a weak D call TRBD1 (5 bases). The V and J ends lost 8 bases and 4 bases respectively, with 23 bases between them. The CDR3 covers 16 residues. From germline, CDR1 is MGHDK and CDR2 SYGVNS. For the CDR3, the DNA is TGTGCCAGCGACGCCCCACGGAGGGGACTAATCTATGGCTACACCTTC. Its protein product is CASDAPRRGLIYGYTF.

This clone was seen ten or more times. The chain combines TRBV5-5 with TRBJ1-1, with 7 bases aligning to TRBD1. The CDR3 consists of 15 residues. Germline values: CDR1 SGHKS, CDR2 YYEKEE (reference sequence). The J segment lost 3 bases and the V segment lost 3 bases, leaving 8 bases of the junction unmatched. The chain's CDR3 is CASSWNPQGDTEAFF. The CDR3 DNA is TGTGCCAGCAGCTGGAACCCTCAGGGGGACACTGAAGCTTTCTTT.

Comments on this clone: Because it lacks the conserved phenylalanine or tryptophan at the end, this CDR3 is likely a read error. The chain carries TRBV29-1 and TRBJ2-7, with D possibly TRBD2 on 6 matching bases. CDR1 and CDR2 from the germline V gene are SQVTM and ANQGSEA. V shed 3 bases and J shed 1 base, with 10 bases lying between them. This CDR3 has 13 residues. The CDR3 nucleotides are TGCAGCGTTGACTTTGGGAGGTCCTACGAGCAGTACTTA. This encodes CSVDFGRSYEQYL.

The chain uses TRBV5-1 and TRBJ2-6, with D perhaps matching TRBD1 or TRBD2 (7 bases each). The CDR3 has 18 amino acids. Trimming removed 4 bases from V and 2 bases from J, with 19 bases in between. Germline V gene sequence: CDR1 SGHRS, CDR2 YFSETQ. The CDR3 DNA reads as TGCGCCAGCAGCGCAGCCCCAGGGGGGGCCCCTGGGGCCAACGTCCTGACTTTC. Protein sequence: CASSAAPGGAPGANVLTF.

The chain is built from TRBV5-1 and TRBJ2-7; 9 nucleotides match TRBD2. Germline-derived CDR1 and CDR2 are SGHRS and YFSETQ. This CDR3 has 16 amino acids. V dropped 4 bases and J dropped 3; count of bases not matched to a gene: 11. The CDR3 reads CASSPTLAGIDYEQYF. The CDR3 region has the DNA TGCGCCAGCAGCCCCACCCTAGCGGGAATTGACTACGAGCAGTACTTC.

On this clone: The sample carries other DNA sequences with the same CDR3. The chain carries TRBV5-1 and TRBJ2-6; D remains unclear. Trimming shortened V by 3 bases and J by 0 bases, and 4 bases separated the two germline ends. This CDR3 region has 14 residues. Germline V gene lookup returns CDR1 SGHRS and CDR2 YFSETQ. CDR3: CASSYGSGANVLTF. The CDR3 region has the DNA TGCGCCAGCAGCTATGGCTCTGGGGCCAACGTCCTGACTTTC.

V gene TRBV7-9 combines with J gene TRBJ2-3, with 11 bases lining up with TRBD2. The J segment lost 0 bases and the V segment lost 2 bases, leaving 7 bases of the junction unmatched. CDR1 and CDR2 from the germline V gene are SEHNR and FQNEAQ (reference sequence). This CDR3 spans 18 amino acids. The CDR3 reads CASSLSPRTSGSTDTQYF. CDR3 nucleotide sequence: TGTGCCAGCAGCTTAAGCCCCAGGACTAGCGGGAGCACAGATACGCAGTATTTT.

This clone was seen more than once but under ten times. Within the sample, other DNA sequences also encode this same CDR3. The CDR3 region has the DNA TGCGCCAGCAGCTTAGTAGGGGCCGGGGAGCTGTTTTTT. Protein sequence: CASSLVGAGELFF. The rearrangement uses TRBV5-1 and TRBJ2-2, with D perhaps matching TRBD1 (5 bases). Germline loops: CDR1 SGHRS, CDR2 YFSETQ. Trimming stripped 2 bases from V and 6 bases from J, with 8 bases between. The CDR3 length is 13 residues. The full variable domain, in which reference TRBV5-1 and TRBJ2-2 provide the parts outside the CDR3, is KAGVTQTPRYLIKTRGQQVTLSCSPISGHRSVSWYQQTPGQGLQFLFEYFSETQRNKGNFPGRFSGRQFSNSRSEMNVSTLELGDSALYLCASSLVGAGELFFGEGSRLTVL.

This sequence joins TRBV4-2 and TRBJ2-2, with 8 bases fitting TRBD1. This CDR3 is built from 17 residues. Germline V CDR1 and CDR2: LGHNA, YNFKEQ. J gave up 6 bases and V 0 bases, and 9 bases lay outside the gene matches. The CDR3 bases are TGTGCCAGCAGCCAAGATCCCAGGGGGCAGGGAGCCGGGGAGCTGTTTTTT. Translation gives CASSQDPRGQGAGELFF.

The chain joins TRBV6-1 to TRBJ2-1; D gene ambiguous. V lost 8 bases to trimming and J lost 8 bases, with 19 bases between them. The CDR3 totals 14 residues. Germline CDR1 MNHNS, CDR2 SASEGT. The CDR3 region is CASRAPGPEYEQFF. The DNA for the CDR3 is TGTGCCAGCCGAGCGCCGGGTCCGGAGTATGAGCAGTTCTTC.